The 31 T cell receptor beta chains below all came from one sample that was sequenced in a study of blood T cell repertoires in COVID-19. Clones were read by immunoSEQ multiplex PCR, and TCRdb kept only the in-frame ones, dropping some. The table lists about 440,000 clones, around 88% of them singletons. Sequencing was done on a sample of peripheral blood. The source is a woman aged 45 to 65 with COVID-19, enrolled during active disease.

This chain links TRBV2 with TRBJ1-2; D is unclear. The V end was cut by 11 bases, the J end by 4 bases, with 17 bases between. The CDR3 spans 13 residues. Per the germline V gene, CDR1 is SNHLY and CDR2 is FYNNEI. CDR3 protein: CAGHGEGSYGYTF. The CDR3 nucleotides are TGTGCCGGTCACGGGGAGGGAAGCTATGGCTACACCTTC. The whole variable domain, filled in from reference TRBV2 and TRBJ1-2, reads EPEVTQTPSHQVTQMGQEVILRCVPISNHLYFYWYRQILGQKVEFLVSFYNNEISEKSEIFDDQFSVERPDGSNFTLKIRSTKLEDSAMYFCAGHGEGSYGYTFGSGTRLTVV.

The rearrangement uses TRBV5-1 and TRBJ2-7; 13 bases align to TRBD2. Unmatched junction bases numbered 7, after V lost 4 bases and J lost 3 bases. Germline V CDR1 and CDR2: SGHRS, YFSETQ. The CDR3 runs to 16 residues. CDR3 in amino acids: CASSPSTSGGNYEQYF. DNA for the CDR3: TGCGCCAGCAGCCCCTCGACTAGCGGGGGGAACTACGAGCAGTACTTC.

This clone was found a few times. The chain recombines TRBV19 with TRBJ1-1; D remains unclear. The germline V gene encodes CDR1 LNHDA and CDR2 SQIVND (reference sequence). CDR3 length equals 14 residues. V dropped 7 bases and J dropped 1 base, with 13 bases sitting between them. CDR3 loop: CASTKVAANTEAFF. CDR3 sequence (DNA): TGTGCCAGTACGAAGGTAGCCGCGAACACTGAAGCTTTCTTT.

This clone occurred many times. The chain combines TRBV19 with TRBJ2-3; a weak D match, TRBD1 (6 bases). V dropped 5 bases and J dropped 5 bases, with 14 bases sitting between them. The CDR3 totals 14 residues. Germline CDR1 is LNHDA and CDR2 is SQIVND (reference sequence). CDR3 residues: CASSVRTVIDTQYF. In DNA form, the CDR3 reads TGTGCCAGTAGTGTCAGGACAGTAATAGATACGCAGTATTTT. The whole variable domain, remainder taken from reference TRBV19 and TRBJ2-3, is DGGITQSPKYLFRKEGQNVTLSCEQNLNHDAMYWYRQDPGQGLRLIYYSQIVNDFQKGDIAEGYSVSREKKESFPLTVTSAQKNPTAFYLCASSVRTVIDTQYFGPGTRLTVL.

The chain couples TRBV7-2 to TRBJ1-1; D is undetermined. Germline values: CDR1 SGHTA, CDR2 FQGNSA. V was cut by 5 bases and J by 1 base, with 11 bases left in between. This CDR3 is built from 14 residues. The CDR3 region has the DNA TGTGCCAGCAGCCAAGCCAGGCCGAACACTGAAGCTTTCTTT. This sequence encodes CASSQARPNTEAFF.

This clone was seen only once. The V and J genes are TRBV2 and TRBJ1-6, with 11 bases identical to TRBD1. Germline V gives CDR1 SNHLY, CDR2 FYNNEI. The J segment lost 11 bases and the V segment lost 7 bases, leaving 7 bases of the junction unmatched. CDR3 size: 14 residues. The CDR3 region has the DNA TGTGCCAGCAAGGGACAGGGGGTAAGGGCACCCCTCCACTTT. This sequence encodes CASKGQGVRAPLHF.

The chain carries TRBV18 and TRBJ1-4, with D maybe TRBD1 (5 bases). V was pared by 2 bases and J by 6 bases, with 10 bases between. CDR3 length: 14 amino acids. The V gene's germline CDR1 is KGHSH and CDR2 LQKENI. The CDR3 region is CASSPGLGDEKLFF. The CDR3 DNA reads as TGTGCCAGCTCACCAGGTCTAGGGGATGAAAAACTGTTTTTT.

The CDR3 reads CATGRVNYGYTF. The CDR3 DNA reads TGTGCCACCGGCCGGGTTAACTATGGCTACACCTTC. The chain links TRBV15 to TRBJ1-2; D uncertain. The CDR3 runs to 12 residues. CDR1 is LNHNV and CDR2 is YYDKDF in the germline V gene (reference sequence). Deletions cut 8 bases from V and 1 base from J, with 8 bases between.

This chain links TRBV3-1 (or the pseudogene TRBV3-2) with TRBJ2-7; unclear D gene. The CDR3 contains 11 residues. V lost 1 base to trimming and J lost 7 bases, with 5 bases between them. Germline assignment: CDR1 LGHDT and CDR2 YNNKEL (reference sequence). CDR3: CASSQVGEQYF. CDR3 DNA: TGTGCCAGCAGCCAAGTCGGGGAGCAGTACTTC.

A single count supports this clone. The chain employs TRBV28 and TRBJ2-7; 9 bases agree with TRBD2. V lost 11 bases, J lost 3 bases, and 11 bases stayed unmatched. CDR3 size: 14 residues. Germline CDR1 MDHEN, CDR2 SYDVKM. CDR3 DNA: TGTGCCTCCGTGGGCGGGGGGGTTTTCTACGAGCAGTACTTC. Residues: CASVGGGVFYEQYF.

This chain connects TRBV7-9 to TRBJ1-2; 8 bases match TRBD1. CDR3 length: 13 residues. Trimming removed 5 bases from V and 6 bases from J; junction bases left unmatched: 5. Looked up from germline, CDR1 is SEHNR and CDR2 is FQNEAQ (reference sequence). The CDR3 nucleotides read TGTGCCAGCAGCCTGGACAGGGTACATGGCTACACCTTC. This gives the protein CASSLDRVHGYTF.

The chain uses TRBV10-3 and TRBJ1-2; TRBD1 matches 7 bases. Unmatched junction bases numbered 12, after V lost 6 bases and J lost 8 bases. Germline CDR1 reads ENHRY; CDR2 reads SYGVKD. There are 14 residues in the CDR3. The CDR3 coding sequence is TGTGCCATCAGCGAGGCCCGACAGGGCGAGGGCTACACCTTC. Translated, it gives CAISEARQGEGYTF.

The V gene is TRBV5-4, the J gene TRBJ2-1; D is unclear. The CDR3 sequence is 13 residues long. Trimming left V 0 bases short and J 7 bases short, with 8 bases between. Germline assignment: CDR1 SGHNT and CDR2 YYREEE (reference sequence). CDR3 coding DNA: TGTGCCAGCAGCTTGGCCGCCGGTAATGAGCAGTTCTTC. Encoded protein: CASSLAAGNEQFF.

V and J are TRBV10-1 and TRBJ2-1, with 9 bases aligning to TRBD2. CDR1 is WNHNN and CDR2 is SYGVQD in the germline V gene (reference sequence). The V gene end was trimmed by 2 bases and the J gene end by 9 bases; junction bases not matched to a gene: 11. The length of the CDR3 is 16 residues. CDR3 DNA sequence: TGCGCCAGCAGTGAGAGGCGGGGGGGCCTTTCTGGTGAGCAGTTCTTC. It translates to CASSERRGGLSGEQFF.

This chain links TRBV11-1 with TRBJ2-2; TRBD1 aligns across 7 bases. CDR1 is SGHAT and CDR2 is FQDESV in the germline V gene (reference sequence). V dropped 0 bases and J dropped 4; count of bases not matched to a gene: 5. CDR3 length: 16 amino acids. The CDR3 sequence: CASSLALQGRTGELFF. Here the CDR3 DNA reads TGTGCCAGCAGCTTAGCTTTACAGGGGCGCACCGGGGAGCTGTTTTTT.

The chain joins TRBV6-4 to TRBJ1-5; D is possibly TRBD1 (5 bases). Trimming cost V 4 bases and J 6 bases, with 10 bases left between them. The CDR3 is 13 amino acids. The germline V gene encodes CDR1 MRHNA and CDR2 SNTAGT. CDR3: CASSAGEGQPQHF. The CDR3 bases are TGTGCCAGCAGTGCGGGGGAGGGTCAGCCCCAGCATTTT.

This chain links TRBV9 with TRBJ2-5, with 9 bases fitting TRBD1. The CDR3 runs 16 residues. Germline V lookup: CDR1 SGDLS, CDR2 YYNGEE. The J segment lost 4 bases and the V segment lost 0 bases, leaving 7 bases of the junction unmatched. The CDR3 sequence: CASSVEGTGSIETQYF. DNA of the CDR3: TGTGCCAGCAGCGTAGAGGGGACAGGGAGCATAGAGACCCAGTACTTC.

The chain uses TRBV13 and TRBJ2-1; 11 nucleotides agree with TRBD2. Germline CDR1 and CDR2: PRHDT and FYEKMQ (reference sequence). V lost 5 bases and J lost 4; bases outside the gene matches: 4. This CDR3 region has 15 residues. CDR3 in DNA: TGTGCCAGCAGCCATAGCGGGGGGGGATACAATGAGCAGTTCTTC. It translates to CASSHSGGGYNEQFF.

The chain recombines TRBV6-5 with TRBJ1-1; no definite D call. The CDR3 is 13 residues long. Trimming shortened V by 6 bases and J by 7 bases, and 15 bases separated the two germline ends. Germline CDR1 reads MNHEY; CDR2 reads SVGAGI. The CDR3 DNA reads as TGTGCCAGCAGAGGCCTTCGGGCGGGTGAAGCTTTCTTT. It encodes CASRGLRAGEAFF.

The rearrangement uses TRBV6-5 and TRBJ1-6; 7 nucleotides align to TRBD1. This CDR3 region has 15 residues. J was trimmed by 5 bases and V by 7 bases; bases with no gene match: 8. Germline loops: CDR1 MNHEY, CDR2 SVGAGI. The CDR3 here is CASTRTGDNNSPLHF. The DNA of the CDR3 is TGTGCCAGCACCAGGACAGGTGACAATAATTCACCCCTCCACTTT.

The CDR3 region has the DNA TGTGCCAGCAGCCTGTGGGTTGGGAGAGAAAAACTGTTTTTT. Amino acid sequence: CASSLWVGREKLFF. The rearrangement links TRBV11-2 to TRBJ1-4; D uncertain. There are 14 residues in the CDR3. CDR1 SGHAT and CDR2 FQNNGV come from the germline V gene. Trimming stripped 5 bases from V and 8 bases from J, with 15 bases between. The variable domain in full, completed from reference TRBV11-2 and TRBJ1-4, reads EAGVAQSPRYKIIEKRQSVAFWCNPISGHATLYWYQQILGQGPKLLIQFQNNGVVDDSQLPKDRFSAERLKGVDSTLKIQPAKLEDSAVYLCASSLWVGREKLFFGSGTQLSVL.

V is TRBV3-1 (or the pseudogene TRBV3-2) and J is TRBJ2-5, with TRBD1 as a possible D gene (5 bases). Trimming stripped 0 bases from V and 1 base from J, with 9 bases between. The CDR3 is 15 amino acids. Germline assignment: CDR1 LGHDT and CDR2 YNNKEL (reference sequence). The CDR3 DNA reads TGTGCCAGCAGCCAAGATGTCAGGGTCCAAGAGACCCAGTACTTC. It specifies CASSQDVRVQETQYF.

A few counts support this clone. The V and J genes are TRBV7-3 and TRBJ2-1, with 7 positions matching TRBD1. With V trimmed by 5 bases and J by 1 base, 2 bases remained unmatched. Germline CDR1 SGHTA, CDR2 FQGTGA. CDR3 length equals 14 residues. CDR3 region: CASSPGQSYNEQFF. DNA of the CDR3: TGTGCCAGCAGCCCGGGACAGTCCTACAATGAGCAGTTCTTC.

V gene TRBV5-6 combines with J gene TRBJ2-1; a possible D gene is TRBD2 (6 bases). Trimming removed 4 bases from V and 3 bases from J, with 14 bases in between. Germline V gene sequence: CDR1 SGHDT, CDR2 YYEEEE. The CDR3 has 15 residues. Written as DNA, the CDR3 is TGTGCCAGCAGCGAACTGCGGGGCTTCTACAATGAGCAGTTCTTC. Its protein product is CASSELRGFYNEQFF.

The chain has TRBV6-5 and TRBJ2-3; no clear D. The CDR3 is 14 amino acids. Germline CDR1 is MNHEY and CDR2 is SVGAGI. V was shortened by 9 bases and J by 4 bases, with 17 bases between the two germline ends. CDR3 DNA: TGTGCCAGTTATACTTCCCCTTCGGCAGATACGCAGTATTTT. Protein: CASYTSPSADTQYF.

The genes are TRBV2 and TRBJ2-3, with a weak D call TRBD2 (6 bases). This CDR3 is 14 amino acids long. CDR1 is SNHLY, CDR2 FYNNEI, per germline. V shed 7 bases and J shed 4 bases, with 15 bases lying between them. The CDR3: CASIGGLGADTQYF. In DNA form, the CDR3 reads TGTGCCAGCATTGGGGGACTGGGAGCAGATACGCAGTATTTT.

V is TRBV3-1 (or the pseudogene TRBV3-2) and J is TRBJ1-2; 9 bases fit TRBD1. CDR3 size: 12 residues. In germline, CDR1 is LGHDT, CDR2 YNNKEL (reference sequence). V lost 1 base and J lost 12; bases outside the gene matches: 3. The CDR3 region has the DNA TGTGCCAGCAGCCAAGGGGACAGGGTAAACACCTTC. It yields the protein CASSQGDRVNTF.

The V gene is TRBV12-3 or TRBV12-4, the J gene TRBJ1-1; 8 bases are a match to TRBD1. J was trimmed by 3 bases and V by 6 bases; bases with no gene match: 3. The CDR3 loop spans 13 amino acids. CDR3 loop: CASSSQGDTEAFF. The CDR3 DNA reads as TGTGCCAGCAGCTCACAGGGGGACACTGAAGCTTTCTTT.

The V gene is TRBV13, the J gene TRBJ2-3, with 7 bases that match TRBD1. The junction had 8 bases not matched to a gene; V was cut back by 6 bases and J by 2 bases. Germline V CDR1 and CDR2: PRHDT, FYEKMQ (reference sequence). The CDR3 is 15 residues long. In nucleotides, the CDR3 is TGTGCCAGCAGGAGAACAGGGGAGAACACAGATACGCAGTATTTT. Amino acids: CASRRTGENTDTQYF.

This clone has only one observation. J is TRBJ1-4 and V is TRBV29-1; tentatively, D is TRBD1 (6 bases). Between the trimmed V and J ends, which lost 7 bases and 8 bases, there was a span of 14 bases. Germline CDR1 reads SQVTM; CDR2 reads ANQGSEA. This CDR3 has 12 amino acids. This CDR3 reads CSGGAGQEKLFF. The CDR3 coding sequence is TGCAGCGGGGGGGCGGGTCAGGAAAAACTGTTTTTT.

The CDR3 reads CASSVGTVGNTIYF. CDR3 in DNA: TGTGCCAGCAGCGTAGGGACAGTTGGAAACACCATATATTTT. V gene TRBV9 combines with J gene TRBJ1-3; a weak D match, TRBD1 (6 bases). The CDR3 is made up of 14 amino acids. The V gene's germline CDR1 is SGDLS and CDR2 YYNGEE. V shed 0 bases and J shed 3 bases, with 7 bases lying between them.